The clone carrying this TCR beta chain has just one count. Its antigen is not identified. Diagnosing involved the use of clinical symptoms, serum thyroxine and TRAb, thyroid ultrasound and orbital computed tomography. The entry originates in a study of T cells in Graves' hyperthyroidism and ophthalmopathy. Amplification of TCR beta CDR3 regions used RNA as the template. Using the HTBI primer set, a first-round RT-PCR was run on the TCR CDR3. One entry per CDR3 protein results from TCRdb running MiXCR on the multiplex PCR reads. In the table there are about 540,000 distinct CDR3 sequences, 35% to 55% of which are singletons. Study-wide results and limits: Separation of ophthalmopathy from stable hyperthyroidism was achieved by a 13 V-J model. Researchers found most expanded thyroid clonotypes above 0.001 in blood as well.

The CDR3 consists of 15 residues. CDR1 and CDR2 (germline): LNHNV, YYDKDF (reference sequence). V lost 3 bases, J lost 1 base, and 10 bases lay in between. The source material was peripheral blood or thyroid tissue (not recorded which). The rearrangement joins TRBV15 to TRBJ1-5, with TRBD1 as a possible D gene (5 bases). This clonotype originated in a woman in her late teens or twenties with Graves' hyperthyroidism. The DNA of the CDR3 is TGTGCCACCAGCAGCTTGGAGGGGAGCAATCAGCCCCAGCATTTT. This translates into CATSSLEGSNQPQHF.